This TCR beta chain comes out of a study of sequential checkpoint blockade in melanoma. Study background: Randomization was 1:1 between first-line nivolumab→ipilimumab and ipilimumab→nivolumab. TCRβ was sequenced from DNA of 90 or so pretreatment tumors.

The treatment was: randomized to nivolumab then ipilimumab (arm A) or the reverse (arm B). Patients had received no earlier DNA-damaging chemotherapy. Study-level findings and limits: Mutational load did not correlate with tumor T-cell fraction or clonality.

A word on this clone: Its antigen is as yet unknown.

The table came from immunoSEQ multiplex PCR; TCRdb's copy has only in-frame clones and leaves some out. The sample holds about 18,000 clones, around 70% seen once. The J segment lost 5 bases and the V segment lost 0 bases, leaving 4 bases of the junction unmatched. CDR1 and CDR2 (germline): MNHEY, SMNVEV (reference sequence). CDR3 length: 15 residues. The TCR comes from a human donor with melanoma. This specimen was tumor tissue (inferred from file names), taken from a patient given nivolumab and ipilimumab in sequence. J is TRBJ2-1 and V is TRBV27; 7 nucleotides agree with TRBD1. The CDR3 reads CASSLSDRVNNEQFF. CDR3 DNA: TGTGCCAGCAGTTTATCTGACAGGGTAAACAATGAGCAGTTCTTC.